This TCR beta chain was recovered during a study of OX40 agonist ivuxolimab in advanced cancers. Whole-study context: Intravenous ivuxolimab at 0.01 to 10 mg/kg was given to patients every 2 weeks. Patients with hepatocellular carcinoma, melanoma, renal cell or head and neck cancer made up the dose-escalation patients. Aged roughly 23 to 90 with a mean of roughly 63 years, they were around 79% male.

General observations from the study: CD4+ and CD8+ blood T cells expanded clonally by week 6 at 0.1 to 3.0 mg/kg.

The method was immunoSEQ multiplex PCR; TCRdb's version includes in-frame clones alone and lacks a portion of them. The sample consists of about 19,000 clones, about 90% of them appearing once. There are 13 residues in the CDR3. Notes on this clone: Its target is not known.

The sequences come from CD4+ or CD8+ T cells sorted from blood, collected in a trial of the OX40 agonist ivuxolimab. The sequence was obtained from an adult with an advanced solid tumor such as melanoma, head and neck, liver or kidney cancer. The chain is built from TRBV1 and TRBJ2-7. TRBV1 has pseudogene status. The CDR3 DNA sequence: TGCACCAGCAGCCCCCCCCCGGGGCCCGAGCAGTACTTC. Amino acid sequence: CTSSPPPGPEQYF.